This T cell receptor beta chain stems from a study of blood T cell repertoires in COVID-19. About the research overall: Material from acute and convalescent COVID-19 was sourced from the United States, Italy and Spain.

Here immunoSEQ multiplex PCR was the method, and the copy in TCRdb shows in-frame clones only, minus some. The sample has some 40,000 clones, 88% seen once; the top ten hold about 4.8%. Germline V gene data show CDR1 as SGHVS and CDR2 as FNYEAQ. This CDR3 is 14 amino acids long. The V gene end was trimmed by 2 bases and the J gene end by 5 bases; junction bases not matched to a gene: 6. The gene calls are TRBV7-6 and TRBJ2-7; TRBD1 matches at 7 bases. The TCR originated in a human donor in a cohort sampled during active COVID-19. The sequenced sample consisted of peripheral blood. CDR3 nucleotides: TGTGCCAGCAGCTTACAGACAGGGATCCACGAGCAGTACTTC. It yields the protein CASSLQTGIHEQYF.